This T cell receptor (beta chain) was found in a study of blood T cell repertoires in COVID-19. About the research overall: The United States, Italy and Spain supplied acute and convalescent COVID-19 samples. PBMCs, B-cell-depleted T cells, or T cells provided the cDNA or gDNA that made up the material.

The trim removed 5 bases at V and 6 bases at J, leaving 16 bases unmatched. This CDR3 spans 17 amino acids. Per germline, CDR1 SGHTA and CDR2 FQGTGA. Per the original methods: For nucleated cells, counts were estimated from reference gene primer amplification. Sequencing was performed with immunoSEQ multiplex PCR; in TCRdb, only in-frame clones are kept and a portion is missing. D and trimming were read from the DNA, whereas the V and J calls and clone size are those reported in that table. Among about 83,000 clones listed, 90% were seen once. Material for sequencing was peripheral blood. The chain joins TRBV7-3 to TRBJ2-3; TRBD1 agrees at 8 bases. This receptor was identified in a woman of 80 years or more with active or convalescent COVID-19. The chain's CDR3 is CASSQGQDFSGADTQYF. The CDR3 coding sequence is TGTGCCAGCAGCCAGGGACAGGACTTTTCCGGGGCGGATACGCAGTATTTT.